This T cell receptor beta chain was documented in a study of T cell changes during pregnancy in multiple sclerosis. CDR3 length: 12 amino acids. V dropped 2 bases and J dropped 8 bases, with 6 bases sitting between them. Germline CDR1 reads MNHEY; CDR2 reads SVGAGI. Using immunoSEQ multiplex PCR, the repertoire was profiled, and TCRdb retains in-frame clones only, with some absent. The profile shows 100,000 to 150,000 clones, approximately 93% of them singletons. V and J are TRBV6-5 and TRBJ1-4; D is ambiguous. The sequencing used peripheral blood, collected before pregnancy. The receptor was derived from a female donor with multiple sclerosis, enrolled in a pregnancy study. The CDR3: CASSYREEKLFF. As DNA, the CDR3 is TGTGCCAGCAGTTACCGCGAAGAAAAACTGTTTTTT.